These T cell receptor beta chains were read from a single sample in a study of response to subunit inactivated influenza vaccine. Each CDR3 protein gets one entry after TCRdb re-called the RT-PCR reads with MiXCR. The sample holds about 480,000 distinct CDR3 sequences, about 25% seen once. Sample: CD4+ T cells sorted from PBMCs, taken around 5 days after vaccination. These receptor sequences come from a man aged 50-60 years who received an inactivated influenza vaccine. Both conserved end residues are part of each CDR3. D genes are given only for firm matches. Expanded clones are given a class, and other clones once, few, many or no size at all.

clone_size	v_call	j_call	d_call	cdr3_nt	cdr3_aa
-	TRBV30	TRBJ2-1	-	TGTGCCTGGAGTGTAAGGCCCCGCACCTACAATGAGCAGTTCTTC	CAWSVRPRTYNEQFF
-	TRBV6-5	TRBJ2-2	-	TGTGCCAGCAGTTACTCGTCGGGGGCGAACACCGGGGAGCTGTTTTTT	CASSYSSGANTGELFF
few	TRBV20-1	TRBJ2-6	-	TGCAGTGCTAGTAAGGATAGTGGGGCCAACGTCCTGACTTTC	CSASKDSGANVLTF
few	TRBV6-5	TRBJ1-2	-	TGTGCCAGCAGTTACGCGGGCATATCACCGGGCTATGGCTACACCTTC	CASSYAGISPGYGYTF
-	TRBV7-2	TRBJ2-2	TRBD2	TGTGCCAGCAGCCCTGGGGGGGGAGCGAACACCGGGGAGCTGTTTTTT	CASSPGGGANTGELFF
-	TRBV20-1	TRBJ2-1	TRBD2	TGCAGTGCTAGAGAATCTAGCGGGAGGAATGGTGAGCAGTTCTTC	CSARESSGRNGEQFF
few	TRBV10-3	TRBJ2-5	-	TGTGCCATCAGTGAGAATTGGGGCAGAGGGGCCCAAGAGACCCAGTACTTC	CAISENWGRGAQETQYF
few	TRBV11-2	TRBJ2-1	TRBD2	TGTGCCAGCAGCCCCGGGACTAGCGGGACTGAGCAGTTCTTC	CASSPGTSGTEQFF
-	TRBV12-3/TRBV12-4	TRBJ2-2	TRBD1	TGTGCCAGCAGATCACAGGGGGAGAGCGCCGGGGAGCTGTTTTTT	CASRSQGESAGELFF
-	TRBV3-1	TRBJ2-2	-	TGTGCCAGCAGCCCTTTTGGGGGCGCGAACACCGGGGAGCTGTTTTTT	CASSPFGGANTGELFF
few	TRBV5-1	TRBJ2-5	-	TGCGCCAGCAGCCTGGGACCATCAAAAGAGACCCAGTACTTC	CASSLGPSKETQYF
-	TRBV20-1	TRBJ2-3	-	TGCAGTGCCCAGGGGAGGGGGGGAATTTTCACAGATACGCAGTATTTT	CSAQGRGGIFTDTQYF
-	TRBV20-1	TRBJ2-1	TRBD1	TGCAGTGCCAGGCCGGGACAGGGAGGGTACAATGAGCAGTTCTTC	CSARPGQGGYNEQFF
-	TRBV7-9	TRBJ2-4	TRBD2	TGTGCCAGCAGCTATATGATGGGGGGGAAAGCCAAAAACATTCAGTACTTC	CASSYMMGGKAKNIQYF
-	TRBV12-3/TRBV12-4	TRBJ1-1	-	TGTGCCAGCAGTTTCTCCGGACTGGGCACTGAAGCTTTCTTT	CASSFSGLGTEAFF
-	TRBV2	TRBJ2-5	-	TGTGCCAGCAGACGACAGAGCCTCAGTGGGGAGACCCAGTACTTC	CASRRQSLSGETQYF